This TCR beta chain was recorded in a study of radiotherapy plus CTLA-4 blockade in lung cancer. Overall study context: Objective responses were observed in 15% to 20% of patients, and disease control was achieved by 31%. Findings and limits, study-wide: Subsequent to radiotherapy plus ipilimumab, tumor-derived TCR clones underwent expansion in blood.

Regarding this clone: Its antigen is currently unknown.

Focal radiation was given together with CTLA-4 blockade (ipilimumab) to patients with chemo-refractory metastatic non-small-cell lung cancer. TCRdb's copy holds only in-frame clones and misses some; the assay was immunoSEQ multiplex PCR. Of roughly 73,000 clones in the sample, over 75% were seen once. The CDR3 extends over 14 amino acids. Germline V gives CDR1 SGHVS, CDR2 FNYEAQ. With 5 bases clipped from V and 7 bases from J, the junction kept 7 bases outside the gene matches. The genes are TRBV7-6 and TRBJ2-1, with 8 nucleotides matching TRBD2. The sequence derives from a human donor with non-small cell lung cancer that progressed on radiotherapy plus ipilimumab. The sample was peripheral blood, taken from a patient treated with radiotherapy plus ipilimumab. This CDR3 is CASSPRTSSNEQFF. For the CDR3, the DNA is TGTGCCAGCAGCCCTCGGACTAGCTCAAATGAGCAGTTCTTC.